The entry below describes one T cell receptor beta chain. Its target is not known. This entry belongs to a study of Ad26.COV2.S vaccination and SARS-CoV-2 variants. Assay: immunoSEQ multiplex PCR; the TCRdb copy retains only in-frame clones and omits some. In the table there are some 180,000 clones, approximately 90% of which are singletons. Study-level points and caveats: While placebo recipients had lower spike-specific TCR breadth, vaccine recipients had more.

Germline trimming cut 6 bases from V and 5 bases from J; bases unmatched to any gene: 21. Germline V gene lookup returns CDR1 SSHAT and CDR2 FNYEAQ (reference sequence). CDR3 length: 18 residues. This sequence was found in a human donor who had recovered from COVID-19. The starting material was peripheral blood, obtained after recovery from COVID-19. The chain is built from TRBV7-7 and TRBJ2-5, with TRBD1 matching 7 bases. Here the CDR3 reads CASRGLTPGSPQGETQYF. The CDR3 DNA reads TGTGCCAGCAGAGGCCTTACCCCCGGCAGCCCACAGGGGGAGACCCAGTACTTC.